The 4 T cell receptor beta chains given below trace back to one sample, sequenced in a study of blood T cell repertoires in COVID-19. The method was immunoSEQ multiplex PCR; TCRdb's version includes in-frame clones alone and lacks a portion of them. The table records around 230,000 clones, about 87% of them present only once. Material: PBMCs or T cells enriched from blood (not recorded which). The source is a man aged 18 to 29 with acute COVID-19.

The J gene is TRBJ2-7, the V gene TRBV7-9, with 7 bases fitting TRBD1. Germline V lookup: CDR1 SEHNR, CDR2 FQNEAQ (reference sequence). The trim removed 5 bases at V and 2 bases at J, leaving 9 bases unmatched. The CDR3 totals 15 residues. CDR3 DNA: TGTGCCAGCAGCCCTCGACAGGGCTGGGCCTACGAGCAGTACTTC. It specifies CASSPRQGWAYEQYF.

The chain couples TRBV28 to TRBJ1-5; 7 bases match TRBD1. The germline gives CDR1 MDHEN, CDR2 SYDVKM. This CDR3 has 18 amino acids. Losses at the gene ends were 4 bases for V and 0 bases for J; bases not matched to a gene: 12. The CDR3 sequence: CASSSRRGGFYSNQPQHF. For the CDR3, the DNA is TGTGCCAGCAGTTCGAGGAGAGGGGGCTTTTATAGCAATCAGCCCCAGCATTTT.

The chain combines TRBV5-1 with TRBJ2-5; possibly TRBD1 for D (6 bases). Trimming pared 1 base from V and 3 bases from J, leaving 13 bases between. Germline values: CDR1 SGHRS, CDR2 YFSETQ. The CDR3 length is 15 residues. The CDR3 spells CASSLMWTAKETQYF. As DNA, the CDR3 is TGCGCCAGCAGCTTGATGTGGACAGCCAAAGAGACCCAGTACTTC. The full variable domain, in which reference TRBV5-1 and TRBJ2-5 provide the parts outside the CDR3, is KAGVTQTPRYLIKTRGQQVTLSCSPISGHRSVSWYQQTPGQGLQFLFEYFSETQRNKGNFPGRFSGRQFSNSRSEMNVSTLELGDSALYLCASSLMWTAKETQYFGPGTRLLVL.

This chain uses TRBV18 with TRBJ1-1, with D possibly being TRBD1 (5 bases). From germline, CDR1 is KGHSH and CDR2 LQKENI. Deletions cut 2 bases from V and 5 bases from J, with 15 bases between. The CDR3 totals 15 residues. The CDR3, as DNA: TGTGCCAGCTCACCAGAGGGCGGGGCGAGAACTGAAGCTTTCTTT. It translates to CASSPEGGARTEAFF.